Sequencing of this T cell receptor (beta chain) was carried out in a study of blood T cell repertoires in COVID-19. Overall study: Sources were T cells, B-cell-depleted T cells, or PBMCs; the material itself was cDNA or gDNA.

The germline V gene encodes CDR1 MNHEY and CDR2 SVGAGI. This CDR3 contains 13 residues. The V gene end was trimmed by 7 bases and the J gene end by 6 bases; junction bases not matched to a gene: 5. Sequencing used immunoSEQ multiplex PCR; TCRdb keeps in-frame clones, though not all of them. The table shows about 130,000 clones, with around 85% occurring only once. The material sequenced was peripheral blood. The chain combines TRBV6-5 with TRBJ2-3, with TRBD2 matching 9 bases. The receptor's source is a woman between 50 and 59 years old with acute or convalescent COVID-19. CDR3 amino acids: CASTLAGSDTQYF. CDR3 DNA sequence: TGTGCCAGCACCCTAGCGGGGTCCGATACGCAGTATTTT.